Below, 17 T cell receptor beta chains from the same sample are listed, as sequenced in a study of chemoradiotherapy in HPV16-positive cancers. Sequenced by immunoSEQ multiplex PCR; TCRdb stores in-frame clones only, minus some. The table has 30,000 to 35,000 clones, 80% to 90% seen once. The sample consisted of blood, taken from a patient who underwent chemoradiotherapy. The origin of the receptors is a human donor with HPV-associated anogenital cancer.

The rearrangement joins TRBV6-5 to TRBJ1-1; TRBD1 agrees at 7 bases. CDR1 and CDR2 (germline): MNHEY, SVGAGI. Trimming took 2 bases from V and 0 from J; bases not matched to a gene: 3. The CDR3 is 15 amino acids. The CDR3 sequence is CASSYAGQLNTEAFF. In DNA, the CDR3 is TGTGCCAGCAGTTACGCGGGACAGTTGAACACTGAAGCTTTCTTT.

Concerning this clone: At one end, the junction sequence differs from germline, possibly due to a read error. Other DNA sequences in the sample encode the same CDR3. The J gene is TRBJ2-7, the V gene TRBV27, with D perhaps matching TRBD2 (6 bases). Germline V CDR1 and CDR2: MNHEY, SMNVEV (reference sequence). The CDR3 is 15 residues long. CDR3 DNA: TGTGCCAGTAGTTTCCGGACTACCTCAACCTACGAGCAGTACTTC. Translated, it gives CASSFRTTSTYEQYF.

This chain links TRBV30 with TRBJ1-1; 8 positions match TRBD1. Per the germline V gene, CDR1 is GTSNPN and CDR2 is SVGIG (reference sequence). With V trimmed by 0 bases and J by 6 bases, 9 bases remained unmatched. The CDR3 consists of 15 residues. In DNA form, the CDR3 reads TGTGCCTGGAGTGTGGAGAGACAGGGGTGGTCTGAAGCTTTCTTT. Its translation: CAWSVERQGWSEAFF. Full variable domain (rest looked up from reference TRBV30 and TRBJ1-1): SQTIHQWPATLVQPVGSPLSLECTVEGTSNPNLYWYRQAAGRGLQLLFYSVGIGQISSEVPQNLSASRPQDRQFILSSKKLLLSDSGFYLCAWSVERQGWSEAFFGQGTRLTVV.

CDR3 coding DNA: TGCGCCAGCAGCCAAGATGCCCCCCGAGGGTTGGGGATTGAAGCTTTCTTT. This codes for CASSQDAPRGLGIEAFF. The rearrangement links TRBV4-3 to TRBJ1-1, with D uncertain. The CDR3 is made up of 17 amino acids. Germline V gene lookup returns CDR1 LGHNA and CDR2 YSLEER. Trimming cost V 0 bases and J 7 bases, with 21 bases left between them.

The chain carries TRBV7-2 and TRBJ2-3; D is undetermined. The CDR3 is 12 amino acids. Germline CDR1 reads SGHTA; CDR2 reads FQGNSA. The ends were cut back, 5 bases at V and 6 bases at J, with 9 bases in the middle. CDR3 loop: CASSPTMDTQYF. In nucleotides, the CDR3 is TGTGCCAGCAGCCCGACAATGGATACGCAGTATTTT.

The sample holds a few counts of this clone. The chain links TRBV6-4 to TRBJ1-5; the D gene is possibly TRBD1 (5 bases). The CDR3 has 15 amino acids. Looked up from germline, CDR1 is MRHNA and CDR2 is SNTAGT. V lost 4 bases and J 3 bases, leaving 13 bases between the germline ends. DNA for the CDR3: TGTGCCAGCAGTGCCGGGACGAATGACAATCAGCCCCAGCATTTT. This gives the protein CASSAGTNDNQPQHF.

This chain links TRBV14 with TRBJ2-3; maybe TRBD2 (6 bases). The CDR3 has 15 residues. Germline V gene lookup returns CDR1 SGHDN and CDR2 FVKESK. V was pared by 4 bases and J by 0 bases, with 11 bases between. Here the CDR3 DNA reads TGTGCCAGCAGCCTTAGCGGATTCAGCACAGATACGCAGTATTTT. Encoded protein: CASSLSGFSTDTQYF.

The chain is built from TRBV5-1 and TRBJ2-5, with 8 bases that match TRBD1. Trimming removed 0 bases from V and 5 bases from J; junction bases left unmatched: 9. This CDR3 spans 16 amino acids. Per the germline V gene, CDR1 is SGHRS and CDR2 is YFSETQ. CDR3 loop: CASSLDPRTGLETQYF. The CDR3 DNA sequence: TGCGCCAGCAGCTTGGATCCACGGACAGGGTTGGAGACCCAGTACTTC.

This clone was seen once. The chain links TRBV30 to TRBJ1-2; perhaps TRBD1 as D (6 bases). The CDR3 contains 16 residues. The V and J ends lost 8 bases and 8 bases respectively, with 30 bases between them. Per germline, CDR1 GTSNPN and CDR2 SVGIG (reference sequence). CDR3 nucleotides: TGTGCCACCCCCGCGGGCCCTGGGGGGGGGCTAAGAGGCTACACCTTC. Amino acid sequence: CATPAGPGGGLRGYTF.

The V gene is TRBV19, the J gene TRBJ1-2; D uncertain. With 7 bases removed from V and 5 bases from J, the gap between germline ends came to 11 bases. Germline CDR1 reads LNHDA; CDR2 reads SQIVND (reference sequence). There are 12 residues in the CDR3. The CDR3 bases are TGTGCCAGTACCTGGCCGGGGTATGGCTACACCTTC. It is translated as CASTWPGYGYTF.

This chain connects TRBV19 to TRBJ2-3; 7 bases match TRBD2. The CDR3 length is 15 residues. With V trimmed by 4 bases and J by 4 bases, 8 bases remained unmatched. The germline gives CDR1 LNHDA, CDR2 SQIVND (reference sequence). In DNA, the CDR3 is TGTGCCAGTAGTACGGGGAGGGAGTGGGCAGATACGCAGTATTTT. Encoded protein: CASSTGREWADTQYF.

This rearrangement joins TRBV7-2 to TRBJ2-3, with 7 bases matching TRBD1. CDR1 and CDR2 from the germline V gene are SGHTA and FQGNSA. The ends lost 3 bases at V and 5 bases at J; junction bases unmatched: 17. The CDR3 has 18 amino acids. The CDR3 region has the DNA TGTGCCAGCAGCTTTAGCCCCCGGACAGGCAGGTTCGGAGATACGCAGTATTTT. Protein: CASSFSPRTGRFGDTQYF.

The rearrangement uses TRBV5-1 and TRBJ1-5, with no clear D. The CDR3 consists of 16 residues. Trimming removed 4 bases from V and 1 base from J, with 15 bases in between. Germline V gives CDR1 SGHRS, CDR2 YFSETQ. The CDR3 reads CASSPGTQGSNQPQHF. DNA for the CDR3: TGCGCCAGCAGCCCGGGCACACAAGGGAGCAATCAGCCCCAGCATTTT.

This clone was picked up one time. CDR3: CATMRSHSNQPQHF. For the CDR3, the DNA is TGTGCCACCATGAGAAGCCATAGCAATCAGCCCCAGCATTTT. The chain couples TRBV6-1 to TRBJ1-5; D remains ambiguous. Trimming took 10 bases from V and 0 from J, leaving 13 bases between them. The CDR3 spans 14 residues. CDR1 is MNHNS and CDR2 is SASEGT in the germline V gene.

The V call is TRBV29-1, the J call TRBJ1-2; D not certain. V gave up 6 bases and J gave up 1 base, with 6 bases separating them. CDR3 length: 11 residues. Germline values: CDR1 SQVTM, CDR2 ANQGSEA. The CDR3 reads CSVSSNYGYTF. The CDR3, as DNA: TGCAGCGTCTCAAGTAACTATGGCTACACCTTC.

The gene calls are TRBV25-1 and TRBJ2-1, with 8 bases matching TRBD1. Unmatched junction bases numbered 2, after V lost 7 bases and J lost 3 bases. This CDR3 has 13 amino acids. The V gene's germline CDR1 is MGHDK and CDR2 SYGVNS. DNA of the CDR3: TGTGCCAGCATAGGACAGGGCTACAATGAGCAGTTCTTC. It encodes CASIGQGYNEQFF.

DNA of the CDR3: TGTGCCAGCATGGGGGGGCACGGGGAGCTGTTTTTT. This codes for CASMGGHGELFF. This chain uses TRBV2 with TRBJ2-2; D is perhaps TRBD2 (7 bases). The CDR3 contains 12 residues. The germline V gene encodes CDR1 SNHLY and CDR2 FYNNEI. V was clipped by 7 bases and J by 7 bases, with 10 bases between them.